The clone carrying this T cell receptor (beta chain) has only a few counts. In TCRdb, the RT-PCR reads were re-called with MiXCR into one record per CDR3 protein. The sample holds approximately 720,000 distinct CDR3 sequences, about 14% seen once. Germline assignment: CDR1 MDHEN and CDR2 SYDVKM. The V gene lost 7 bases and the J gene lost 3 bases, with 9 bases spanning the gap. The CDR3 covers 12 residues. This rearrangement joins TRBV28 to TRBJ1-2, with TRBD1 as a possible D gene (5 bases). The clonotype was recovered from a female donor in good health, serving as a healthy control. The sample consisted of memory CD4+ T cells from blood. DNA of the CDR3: TGTGCCAGCACCCGAGGGGACTATGGCTACACCTTC. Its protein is CASTRGDYGYTF.